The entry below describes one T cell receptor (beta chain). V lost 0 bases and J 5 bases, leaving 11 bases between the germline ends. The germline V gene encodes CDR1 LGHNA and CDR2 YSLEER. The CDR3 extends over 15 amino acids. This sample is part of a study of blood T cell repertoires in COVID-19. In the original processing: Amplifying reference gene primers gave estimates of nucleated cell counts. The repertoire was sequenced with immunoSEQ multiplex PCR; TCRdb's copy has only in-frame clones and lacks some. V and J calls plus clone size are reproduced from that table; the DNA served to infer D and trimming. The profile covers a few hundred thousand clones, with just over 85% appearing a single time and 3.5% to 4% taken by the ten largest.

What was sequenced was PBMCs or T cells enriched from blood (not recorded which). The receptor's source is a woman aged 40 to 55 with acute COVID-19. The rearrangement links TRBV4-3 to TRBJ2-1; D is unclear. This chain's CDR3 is CASSQEAALHNEQFF. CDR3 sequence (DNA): TGCGCCAGCAGCCAAGAAGCCGCACTTCACAATGAGCAGTTCTTC.